This T cell receptor (beta chain) was observed in a study of shared clonotypes between healthy human individuals. General study results and limits: The diversity represented, both genetic and in exposure history, was limited by few donors.

Remarks on this clone: Antigen unknown.

TCRdb's copy holds only in-frame clones and misses some; the assay was immunoSEQ multiplex PCR. The sample consists of 2,500,000 or so clones, 85% to 95% of them appearing once. CDR1 SQVTM and CDR2 ANQGSEA come from the germline V gene. This CDR3 spans 14 amino acids. Trimming removed 4 bases at V and 0 bases at J, with 13 bases between. Sequenced input: naive CD4+ T cells from PBMCs. Stated subset: CD45RA+ positively selected. The chain joins TRBV29-1 to TRBJ2-7, with D possibly matching TRBD2 (5 bases). The clonotype comes from a man aged 18 to 29 in good health. Some clones in this sample may be carry-over from other donors' samples. CDR3 DNA: TGCAGCGTTGGTTTGCAGCGGAGCTCCTACGAGCAGTACTTC. Protein product: CSVGLQRSSYEQYF.